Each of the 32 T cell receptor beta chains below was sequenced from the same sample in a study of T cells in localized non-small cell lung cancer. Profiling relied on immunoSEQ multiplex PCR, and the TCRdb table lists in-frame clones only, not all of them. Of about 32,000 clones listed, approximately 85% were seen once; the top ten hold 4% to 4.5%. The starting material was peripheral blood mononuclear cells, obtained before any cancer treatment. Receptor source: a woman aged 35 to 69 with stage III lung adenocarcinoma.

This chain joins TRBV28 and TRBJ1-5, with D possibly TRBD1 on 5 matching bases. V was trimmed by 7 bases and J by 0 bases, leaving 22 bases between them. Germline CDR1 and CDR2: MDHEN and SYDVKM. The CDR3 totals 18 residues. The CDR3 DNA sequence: TGTGCCAGCATCCCGGGCGGGGGTAGCGGGCGTAGCAATCAGCCCCAGCATTTT. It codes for CASIPGGGSGRSNQPQHF.

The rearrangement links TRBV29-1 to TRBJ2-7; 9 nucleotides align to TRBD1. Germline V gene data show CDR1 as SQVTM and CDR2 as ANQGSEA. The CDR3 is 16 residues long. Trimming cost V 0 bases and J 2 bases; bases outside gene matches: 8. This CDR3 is CSVEDLGQGLAYEQYF. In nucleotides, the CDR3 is TGCAGCGTTGAAGATCTTGGACAGGGGTTGGCCTACGAGCAGTACTTC.

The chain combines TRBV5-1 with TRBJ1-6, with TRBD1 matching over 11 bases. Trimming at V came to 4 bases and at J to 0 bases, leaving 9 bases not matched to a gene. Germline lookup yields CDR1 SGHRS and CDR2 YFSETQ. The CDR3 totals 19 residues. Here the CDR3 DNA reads TGCGCCAGCAGCCCCGGGACAGGGGGGATGGTCTCCTATAATTCACCCCTCCACTTT. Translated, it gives CASSPGTGGMVSYNSPLHF.

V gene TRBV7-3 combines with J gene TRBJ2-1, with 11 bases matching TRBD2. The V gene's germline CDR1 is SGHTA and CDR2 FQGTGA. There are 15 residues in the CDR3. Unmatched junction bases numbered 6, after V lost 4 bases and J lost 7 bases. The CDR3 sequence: CASSSELAGVNEQFF. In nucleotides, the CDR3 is TGTGCCAGCAGCTCTGAACTAGCGGGAGTAAATGAGCAGTTCTTC.

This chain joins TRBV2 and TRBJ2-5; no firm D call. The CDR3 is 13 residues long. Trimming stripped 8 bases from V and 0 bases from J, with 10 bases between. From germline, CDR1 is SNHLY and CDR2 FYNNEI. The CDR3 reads CASVVEYQETQYF. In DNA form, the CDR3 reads TGTGCCAGCGTAGTCGAGTACCAAGAGACCCAGTACTTC.

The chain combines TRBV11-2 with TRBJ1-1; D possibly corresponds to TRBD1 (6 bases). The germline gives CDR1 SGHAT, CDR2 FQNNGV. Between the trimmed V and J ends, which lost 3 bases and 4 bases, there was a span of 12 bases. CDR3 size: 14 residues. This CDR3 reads CASSFGGLGTEAFF. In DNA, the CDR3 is TGTGCCAGCAGCTTCGGGGGGCTGGGCACTGAAGCTTTCTTT.

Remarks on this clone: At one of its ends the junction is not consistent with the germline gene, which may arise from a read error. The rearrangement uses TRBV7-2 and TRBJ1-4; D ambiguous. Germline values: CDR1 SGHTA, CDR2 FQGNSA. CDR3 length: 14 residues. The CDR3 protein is CASTLDPGTRKLFF. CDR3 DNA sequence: TGTGCCAGCACCTTAGATCCGGGAACCCGGAAACTGTTTTTT.

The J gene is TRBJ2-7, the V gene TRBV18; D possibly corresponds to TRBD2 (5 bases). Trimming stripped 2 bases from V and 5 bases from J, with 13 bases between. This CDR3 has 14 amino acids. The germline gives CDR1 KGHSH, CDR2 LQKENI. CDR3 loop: CASSPNWGDHEQYF. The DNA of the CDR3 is TGTGCCAGCTCACCAAACTGGGGAGACCACGAGCAGTACTTC.

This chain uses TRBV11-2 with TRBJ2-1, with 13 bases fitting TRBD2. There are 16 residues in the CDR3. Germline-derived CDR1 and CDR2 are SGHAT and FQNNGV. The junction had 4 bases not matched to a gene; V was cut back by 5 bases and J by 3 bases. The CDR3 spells CASSRGTSGNYNEQFF. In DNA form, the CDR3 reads TGTGCCAGCAGCCGAGGGACTAGCGGGAACTACAATGAGCAGTTCTTC. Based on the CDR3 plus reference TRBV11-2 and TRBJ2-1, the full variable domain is EAGVAQSPRYKIIEKRQSVAFWCNPISGHATLYWYQQILGQGPKLLIQFQNNGVVDDSQLPKDRFSAERLKGVDSTLKIQPAKLEDSAVYLCASSRGTSGNYNEQFFGPGTRLTVL.

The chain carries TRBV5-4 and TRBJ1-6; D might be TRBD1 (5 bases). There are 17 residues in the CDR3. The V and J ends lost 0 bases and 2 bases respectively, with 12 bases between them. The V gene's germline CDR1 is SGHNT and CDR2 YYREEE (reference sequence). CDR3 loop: CASSLALGGAYNSPLHF. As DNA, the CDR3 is TGTGCCAGCAGCTTGGCCCTGGGAGGGGCCTATAATTCACCCCTCCACTTT.

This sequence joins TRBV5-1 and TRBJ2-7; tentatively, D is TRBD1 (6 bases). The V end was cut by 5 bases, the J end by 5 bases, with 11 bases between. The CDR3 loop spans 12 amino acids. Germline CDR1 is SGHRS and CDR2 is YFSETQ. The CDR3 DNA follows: TGCGCCAGCAGTCCCAGGGGACACGAGCAGTACTTC. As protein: CASSPRGHEQYF.

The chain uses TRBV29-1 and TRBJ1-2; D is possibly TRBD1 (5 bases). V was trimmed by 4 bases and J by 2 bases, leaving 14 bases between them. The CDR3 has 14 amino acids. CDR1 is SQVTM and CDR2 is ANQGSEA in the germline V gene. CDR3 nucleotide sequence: TGCAGCGTTGGAGCGGGACTCCGGAACTATGGCTACACCTTC. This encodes CSVGAGLRNYGYTF.

The CDR3 DNA follows: TGCAGCGTTCAGAATGGGTTAGCAGAGACCCAGTACTTC. Encoded protein: CSVQNGLAETQYF. The rearrangement joins TRBV29-1 to TRBJ2-5, with D unclear. Germline V gives CDR1 SQVTM, CDR2 ANQGSEA. CDR3 length equals 13 residues. Between the trimmed V and J ends, which lost 5 bases and 4 bases, there was a span of 14 bases.

The CDR3 bases are TGTGCCAGCAGCCCTAGGGCCGGGACCTCCAATCAGCCCCAGCATTTT. This codes for CASSPRAGTSNQPQHF. This chain uses TRBV7-2 with TRBJ1-5; TRBD1 might be the D (5 bases). Germline V gene lookup returns CDR1 SGHTA and CDR2 FQGNSA. The CDR3 is 16 amino acids. The V gene lost 5 bases and the J gene lost 3 bases, with 17 bases spanning the gap.

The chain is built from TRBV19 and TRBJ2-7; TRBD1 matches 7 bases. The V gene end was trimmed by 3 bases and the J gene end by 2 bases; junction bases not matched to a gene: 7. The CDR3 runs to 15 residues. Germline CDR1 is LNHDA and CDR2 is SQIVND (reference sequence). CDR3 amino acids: CASSIADRVTYEQYF. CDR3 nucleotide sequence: TGTGCCAGTAGTATCGCCGACAGGGTTACCTACGAGCAGTACTTC.

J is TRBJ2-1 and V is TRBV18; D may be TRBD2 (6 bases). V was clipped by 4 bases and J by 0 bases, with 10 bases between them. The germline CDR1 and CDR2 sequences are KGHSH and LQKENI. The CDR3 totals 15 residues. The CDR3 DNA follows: TGTGCCAGCTCACTCAGCGGGTTCTCCTACAATGAGCAGTTCTTC. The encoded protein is CASSLSGFSYNEQFF.

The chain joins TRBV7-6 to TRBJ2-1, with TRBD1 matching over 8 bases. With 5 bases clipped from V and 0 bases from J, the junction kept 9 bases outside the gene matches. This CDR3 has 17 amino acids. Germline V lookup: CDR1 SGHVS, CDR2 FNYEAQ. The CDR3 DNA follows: TGTGCCAGCAGCGGGCGACCGGGACAGGCCTCCTACAATGAGCAGTTCTTC. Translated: CASSGRPGQASYNEQFF.

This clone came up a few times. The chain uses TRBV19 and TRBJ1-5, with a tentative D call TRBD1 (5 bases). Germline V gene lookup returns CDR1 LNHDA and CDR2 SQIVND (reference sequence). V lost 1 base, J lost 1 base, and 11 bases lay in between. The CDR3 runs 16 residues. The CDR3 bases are TGTGCCAGTAGTATAGTTGGTAAGGGGAGCAATCAGCCCCAGCATTTT. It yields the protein CASSIVGKGSNQPQHF.

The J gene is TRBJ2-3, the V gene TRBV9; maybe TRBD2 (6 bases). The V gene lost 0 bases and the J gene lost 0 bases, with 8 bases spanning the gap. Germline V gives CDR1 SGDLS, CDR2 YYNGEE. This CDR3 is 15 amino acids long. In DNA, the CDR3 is TGTGCCAGCAGCGTAGTCGGGACTAGCACAGATACGCAGTATTTT. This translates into CASSVVGTSTDTQYF.

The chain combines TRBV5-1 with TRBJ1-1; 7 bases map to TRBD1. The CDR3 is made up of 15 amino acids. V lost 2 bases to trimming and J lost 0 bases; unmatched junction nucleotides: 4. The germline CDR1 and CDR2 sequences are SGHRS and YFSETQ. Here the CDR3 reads CASSFEGQLNTEAFF. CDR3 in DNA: TGCGCCAGCAGCTTCGAGGGACAGCTGAACACTGAAGCTTTCTTT.

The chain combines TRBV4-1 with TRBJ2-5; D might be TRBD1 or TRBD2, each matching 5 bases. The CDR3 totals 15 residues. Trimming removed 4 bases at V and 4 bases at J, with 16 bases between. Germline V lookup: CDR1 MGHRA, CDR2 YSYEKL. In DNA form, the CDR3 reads TGCGCCAGCAGCCTCCGAGGGGCGATTGGAGAGACCCAGTACTTC. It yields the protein CASSLRGAIGETQYF.

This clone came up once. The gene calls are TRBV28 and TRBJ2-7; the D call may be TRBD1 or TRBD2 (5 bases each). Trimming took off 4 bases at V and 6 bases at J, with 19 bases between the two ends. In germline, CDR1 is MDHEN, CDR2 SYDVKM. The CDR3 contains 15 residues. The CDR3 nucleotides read TGTGCCAGCAGTTCATCCGGGACGGTGAGCTTCGAGCAGTACTTC. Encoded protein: CASSSSGTVSFEQYF.

This CDR3 is CASTDQGSEKLFF. In DNA form, the CDR3 reads TGTGCCAGCACAGACCAGGGGAGTGAAAAACTGTTTTTT. The genes are TRBV6-6 and TRBJ1-4, with a possible D match to TRBD1 (6 bases). The CDR3 is 13 residues long. CDR1 is MNHNY, CDR2 SVGAGI, per germline (reference sequence). V lost 7 bases and J lost 7, with 13 bases in between.

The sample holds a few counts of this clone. The CDR3 spells CASSVSGRAGNEQFF. CDR3 in DNA: TGTGCCAGCAGCGTTAGCGGGAGGGCCGGAAATGAGCAGTTCTTC. J is TRBJ2-1 and V is TRBV9; 11 nucleotides line up with TRBD2. Germline V gene lookup returns CDR1 SGDLS and CDR2 YYNGEE. V shed 2 bases, J shed 7 bases, and the junction held 5 bases outside the gene matches. This CDR3 contains 15 residues.

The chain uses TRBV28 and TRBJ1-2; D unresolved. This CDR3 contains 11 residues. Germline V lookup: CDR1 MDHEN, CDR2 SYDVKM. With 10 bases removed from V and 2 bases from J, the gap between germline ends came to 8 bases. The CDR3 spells CATSTNYGYTF. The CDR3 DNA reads TGTGCCACCTCAACGAACTATGGCTACACCTTC.

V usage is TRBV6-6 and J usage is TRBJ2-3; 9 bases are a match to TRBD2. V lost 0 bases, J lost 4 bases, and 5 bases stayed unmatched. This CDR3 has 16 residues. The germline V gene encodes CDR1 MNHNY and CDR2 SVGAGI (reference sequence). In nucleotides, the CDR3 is TGTGCCAGCAGTTACTCCCCGGGACTAGCCGCAGATACGCAGTATTTT. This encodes CASSYSPGLAADTQYF.

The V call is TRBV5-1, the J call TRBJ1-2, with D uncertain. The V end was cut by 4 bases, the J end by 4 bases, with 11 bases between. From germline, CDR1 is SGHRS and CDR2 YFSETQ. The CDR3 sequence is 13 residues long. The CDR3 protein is CASSLDDIYGYTF. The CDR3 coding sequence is TGCGCCAGCAGCCTTGACGATATCTATGGCTACACCTTC.

The CDR3 nucleotides read TGTGCCAGCGGCGCTCGTGGACAGGGGGGCACTGAAGCTTTCTTT. Translated: CASGARGQGGTEAFF. The rearrangement uses TRBV19 and TRBJ1-1, with 10 bases lining up with TRBD1. The ends lost 9 bases at V and 4 bases at J; junction bases unmatched: 11. Germline loops: CDR1 LNHDA, CDR2 SQIVND (reference sequence). The CDR3 runs 15 residues.

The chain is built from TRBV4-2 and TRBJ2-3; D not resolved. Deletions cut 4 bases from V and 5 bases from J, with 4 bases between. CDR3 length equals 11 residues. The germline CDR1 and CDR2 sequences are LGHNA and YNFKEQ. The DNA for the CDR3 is TGTGCCAGCAGCCTTCTAGATACGCAGTATTTT. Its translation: CASSLLDTQYF.

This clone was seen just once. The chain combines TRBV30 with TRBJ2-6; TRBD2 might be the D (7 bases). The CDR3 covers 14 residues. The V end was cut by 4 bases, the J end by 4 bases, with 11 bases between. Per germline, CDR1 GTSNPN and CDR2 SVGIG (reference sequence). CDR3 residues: CAWNRGAGANVLTF. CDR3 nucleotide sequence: TGTGCCTGGAATCGGGGGGCCGGGGCCAACGTCCTGACTTTC.

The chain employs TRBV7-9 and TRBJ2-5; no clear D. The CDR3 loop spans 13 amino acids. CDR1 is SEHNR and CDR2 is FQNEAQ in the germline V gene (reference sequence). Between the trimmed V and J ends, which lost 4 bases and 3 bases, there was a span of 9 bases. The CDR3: CASSYGPEETQYF. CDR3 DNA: TGTGCCAGCAGCTACGGACCTGAAGAGACCCAGTACTTC.

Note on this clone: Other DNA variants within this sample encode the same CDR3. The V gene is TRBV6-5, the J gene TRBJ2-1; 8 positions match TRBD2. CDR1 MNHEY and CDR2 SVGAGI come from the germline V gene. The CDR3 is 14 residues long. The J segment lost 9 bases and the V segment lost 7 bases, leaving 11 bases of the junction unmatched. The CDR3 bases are TGTGCCAGCACGTTTACCAGCGGGAGCACTGAGCAGTTCTTC. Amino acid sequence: CASTFTSGSTEQFF.